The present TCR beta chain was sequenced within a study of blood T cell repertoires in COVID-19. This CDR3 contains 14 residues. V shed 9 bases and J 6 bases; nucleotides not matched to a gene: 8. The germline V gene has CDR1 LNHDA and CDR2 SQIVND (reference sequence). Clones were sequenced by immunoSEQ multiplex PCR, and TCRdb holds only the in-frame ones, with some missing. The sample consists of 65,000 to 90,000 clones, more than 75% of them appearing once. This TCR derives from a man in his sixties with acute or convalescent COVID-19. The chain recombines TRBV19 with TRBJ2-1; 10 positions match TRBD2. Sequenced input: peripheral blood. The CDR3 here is CASHSLAGVNEQFF. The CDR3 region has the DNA TGTGCCAGCCACAGCCTAGCGGGAGTCAATGAGCAGTTCTTC. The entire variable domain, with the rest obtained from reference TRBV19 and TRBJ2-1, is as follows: DGGITQSPKYLFRKEGQNVTLSCEQNLNHDAMYWYRQDPGQGLRLIYYSQIVNDFQKGDIAEGYSVSREKKESFPLTVTSAQKNPTAFYLCASHSLAGVNEQFFGPGTRLTVL.